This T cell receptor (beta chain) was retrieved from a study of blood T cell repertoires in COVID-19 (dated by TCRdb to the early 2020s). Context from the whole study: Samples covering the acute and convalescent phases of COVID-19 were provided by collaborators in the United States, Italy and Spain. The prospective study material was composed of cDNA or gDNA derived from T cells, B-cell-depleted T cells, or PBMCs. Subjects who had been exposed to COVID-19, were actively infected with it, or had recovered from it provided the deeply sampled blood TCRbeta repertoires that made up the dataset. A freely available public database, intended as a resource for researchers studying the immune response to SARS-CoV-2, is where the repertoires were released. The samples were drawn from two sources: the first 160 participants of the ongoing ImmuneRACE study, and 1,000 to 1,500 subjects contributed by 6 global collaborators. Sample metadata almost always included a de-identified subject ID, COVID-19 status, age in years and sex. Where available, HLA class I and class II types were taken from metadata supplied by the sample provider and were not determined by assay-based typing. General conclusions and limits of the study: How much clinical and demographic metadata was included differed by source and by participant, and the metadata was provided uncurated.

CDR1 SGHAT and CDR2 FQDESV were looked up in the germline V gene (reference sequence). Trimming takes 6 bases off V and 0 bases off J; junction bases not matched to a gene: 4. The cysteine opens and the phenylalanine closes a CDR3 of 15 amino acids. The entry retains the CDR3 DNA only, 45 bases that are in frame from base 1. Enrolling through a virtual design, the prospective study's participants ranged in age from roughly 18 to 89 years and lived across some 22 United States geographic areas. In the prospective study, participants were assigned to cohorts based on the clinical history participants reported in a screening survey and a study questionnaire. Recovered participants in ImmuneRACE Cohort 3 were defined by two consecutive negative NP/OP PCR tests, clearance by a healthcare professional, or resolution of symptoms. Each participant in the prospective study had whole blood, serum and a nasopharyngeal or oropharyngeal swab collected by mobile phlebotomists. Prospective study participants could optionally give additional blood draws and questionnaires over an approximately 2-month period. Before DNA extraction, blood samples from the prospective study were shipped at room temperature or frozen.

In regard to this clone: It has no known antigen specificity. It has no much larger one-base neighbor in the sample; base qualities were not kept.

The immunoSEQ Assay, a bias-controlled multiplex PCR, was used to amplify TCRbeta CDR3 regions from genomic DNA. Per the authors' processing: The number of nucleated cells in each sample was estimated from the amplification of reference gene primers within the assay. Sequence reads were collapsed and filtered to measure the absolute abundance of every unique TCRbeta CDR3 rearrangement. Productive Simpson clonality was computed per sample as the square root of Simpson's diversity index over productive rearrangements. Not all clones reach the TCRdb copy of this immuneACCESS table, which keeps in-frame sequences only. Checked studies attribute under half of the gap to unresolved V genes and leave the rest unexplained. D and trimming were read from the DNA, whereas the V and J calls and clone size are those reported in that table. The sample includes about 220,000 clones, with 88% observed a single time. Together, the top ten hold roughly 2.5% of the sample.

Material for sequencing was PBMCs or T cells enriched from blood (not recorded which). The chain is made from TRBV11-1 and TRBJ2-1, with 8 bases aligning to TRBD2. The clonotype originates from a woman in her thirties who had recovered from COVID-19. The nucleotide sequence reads TGTGCCAGCAGACCCGGGACTAGCTCCTACAATGAGCAGTTCTTC. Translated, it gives CASRPGTSSYNEQFF.